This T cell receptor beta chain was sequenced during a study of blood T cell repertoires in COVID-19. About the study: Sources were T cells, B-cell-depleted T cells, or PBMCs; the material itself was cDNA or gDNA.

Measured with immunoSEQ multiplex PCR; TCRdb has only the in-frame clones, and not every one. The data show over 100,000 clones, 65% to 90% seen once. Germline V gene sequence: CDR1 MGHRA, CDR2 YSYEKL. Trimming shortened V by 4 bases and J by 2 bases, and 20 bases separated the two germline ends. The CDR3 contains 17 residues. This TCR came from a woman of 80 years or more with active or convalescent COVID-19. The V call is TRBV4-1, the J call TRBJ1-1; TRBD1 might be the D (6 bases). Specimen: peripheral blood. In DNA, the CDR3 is TGCGCCAGCAGCCGCTCCCGGGGGGCGCGAGGAAACACTGAAGCTTTCTTT. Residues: CASSRSRGARGNTEAFF.